The TCR beta chain described here comes from a study of tumor-infiltrating lymphocytes in primary liver carcinoma. On the study more broadly: By surgical resection, the patients were treated for their primary liver carcinoma. Both sexes were represented among patients, who were 30 to 69 years old.

This clonotype was picked up many times. Its antigen is unknown. V was clipped by 2 bases and J by 6 bases; unmatched bases: 8. The CDR3 runs 16 residues. CDR1 and CDR2 (germline): MNHNY, SVGAGI (reference sequence). Overall study findings and caveats: Comparison of CD4+ and CD8+ repertoires was precluded by bulk unsorted samples. Less overlap was seen in tumor-adjacent and tumor-blood pairs than in tumor region pairs.

The researchers obtained blood RNA from unsorted whole blood and also extracted germline DNA. The authors made TCR beta cDNA from roughly 480 ng total RNA with a constant-region primer. Slightly modified ARM-PCR served as the procedure for the TCR beta libraries. These libraries came from three rounds of nested multiplex PCR. Researchers ran the first two PCR rounds for ten to eleven cycles each with TRBV1-TRBV30 forward primers and a C-beta reverse primer. TCRdb re-derived calls from the multiplex PCR reads in MiXCR, one entry per CDR3 protein. The sample lists just over 300,000 distinct CDR3 sequences, nearly 60% occurring once.

V gene TRBV6-6 combines with J gene TRBJ2-1; 9 positions agree with TRBD2. The sequence was collected from a woman in her twenties or thirties with primary liver carcinoma and hepatitis B virus infection. The sample comprised peripheral blood. The CDR3 loop is CASSYGLAGRGNEQFF. The CDR3 nucleotides read TGTGCCAGCAGTTACGGTCTAGCGGGACGGGGCAATGAGCAGTTCTTC.